This T cell receptor (beta chain) stems from a study of sequential checkpoint blockade in melanoma. Treatment indicated: randomized to nivolumab then ipilimumab (arm A) or the reverse (arm B). Data came from immunoSEQ multiplex PCR; TCRdb stores just in-frame clones and leaves some out. The table has about 6,400 clones, 20% to 25% seen once. This clone was seen ten or more times. The V end was cut by 7 bases, the J end by 2 bases, with 21 bases between. The germline CDR1 and CDR2 sequences are SGHNT and YENEEA. The CDR3 runs 16 residues. J is TRBJ2-7 and V is TRBV11-3, with a possible D match to TRBD2 (5 bases). Sequences were derived from tumor tissue (inferred from file names), sampled from a patient given nivolumab and ipilimumab in sequence. The TCR sequence derives from a human donor with melanoma. The CDR3 DNA sequence: TGTGCCAGCAAGCCCCCCGGGGTGAGCGCCACCTACGAGCAGTACTTC. This translates into CASKPPGVSATYEQYF. The full variable domain, with the rest looked up from reference TRBV11-3 and TRBJ2-7, is EAGVVQSPRYKIIEKKQPVAFWCNPISGHNTLYWYLQNLGQGPELLIRYENEEAVDDSQLPKDRFSAERLKGVDSTLKIQPAELGDSAVYLCASKPPGVSATYEQYFGPGTRLTVT.